The clone carrying this T cell receptor (beta chain) was picked up a small number of times. What it binds is unknown. Amplification of TCR beta CDR3 regions was performed using RNA transcripts as template. When the TCR CDR3 underwent first-round RT-PCR, the HTBI primer set was used. TCRdb recomputed calls from the multiplex PCR reads with MiXCR, one row per CDR3 protein. The repertoire holds under 350,000 distinct CDR3 sequences, with approximately 15% as singletons. The sample is drawn from a study of T cells in Graves' hyperthyroidism and ophthalmopathy. Study-level findings and limits: The model predicted ophthalmopathy a median approximately 6.3 months before onset.

CDR1 DFQATT and CDR2 SNEGSKA come from the germline V gene (reference sequence). This CDR3 has 13 residues. Patients with uncontrolled infections, other autoimmune diseases, pregnancy or lactation were excluded. PBMCs were derived from about 10 ml fresh peripheral blood. Sequencing was done on a sample of blood. The receptor was isolated from a woman aged 60-75 years with Graves' ophthalmopathy. V is TRBV20-1 and J is TRBJ1-1; D possibly corresponds to TRBD1 (6 bases). This CDR3 reads CSALRGGITEAFF. Here the CDR3 DNA reads TGCAGCGCCCTGAGGGGGGGAATAACTGAAGCTTTCTTT.